A single sample gave rise to the 18 T cell receptor beta chains below, sequenced in a study of response to subunit inactivated influenza vaccine. TCRdb independently ran MiXCR on the RT-PCR reads; one entry per CDR3 protein. The sample has roughly 760,000 distinct CDR3 sequences; 21% are singletons. The sequenced sample was PBMCs from blood, obtained more than 4 days after vaccination. The receptor set was obtained from a man in his fifties who received an inactivated influenza vaccine.

This chain links TRBV27 with TRBJ2-2; D possibly uses TRBD1 or TRBD2 (5 bases each). Between the trimmed V and J ends, which lost 6 bases and 4 bases, there was a span of 18 bases. CDR1 and CDR2 from the germline V gene are MNHEY and SMNVEV (reference sequence). The CDR3 is 16 residues long. In DNA, the CDR3 is TGTGCCAGCAGCCCCTATGGGGGAATGGTCACCGGGGAGCTGTTTTTT. This translates into CASSPYGGMVTGELFF.

This clonotype was seen many times. The CDR3 protein is CASSRDTNNEQFF. CDR3 bases: TGCGCCAGCAGCAGGGACACTAACAATGAGCAGTTCTTC. V usage is TRBV5-1 and J usage is TRBJ2-1; tentative D call: TRBD1 (6 bases). V was trimmed by 4 bases and J by 5 bases, leaving 10 bases between them. The CDR3 is made up of 13 amino acids. Germline CDR1 is SGHRS and CDR2 is YFSETQ.

Worth noting for this clonotype: This may arise from a read error, as a much more abundant clone is one base away. The V gene is TRBV12-3 or TRBV12-4, the J gene TRBJ2-5; D possibly uses TRBD1 or TRBD2 (5 bases each). V was pared by 6 bases and J by 8 bases, with 16 bases between. CDR3 size: 13 residues. The CDR3: CASSPGARDTQYF. The CDR3 bases are TGTGCCAGCAGCCCCGGGGCTCGGGACACCCAGTACTTC.

In its sample, this clonotype was seen once. J is TRBJ2-1 and V is TRBV7-2, with 10 bases fitting TRBD1. The germline gives CDR1 SGHTA, CDR2 FQGNSA. J was trimmed by 5 bases and V by 2 bases; bases with no gene match: 6. The CDR3 consists of 16 residues. CDR3 amino acids: CASSLSPGTGDNEQFF. CDR3 nucleotide sequence: TGTGCCAGCAGCTTATCCCCCGGGACAGGGGACAATGAGCAGTTCTTC.

The CDR3 DNA follows: TGTGCCAGCACACCGGGACAGGGTTCAAATGAGCAGTTCTTC. Translated, it gives CASTPGQGSNEQFF. V is TRBV10-3 and J is TRBJ2-1, with 9 nucleotides matching TRBD1. This CDR3 region has 14 residues. Germline V CDR1 and CDR2: ENHRY, SYGVKD. Trimming removed 10 bases from V and 7 bases from J; junction bases left unmatched: 11.

The V and J genes are TRBV30 and TRBJ2-1; D is uncertain. Trimming removed 2 bases at V and 5 bases at J, with 7 bases between. Germline values: CDR1 GTSNPN, CDR2 SVGIG (reference sequence). The CDR3 has 12 amino acids. The CDR3 spells CAWSFRHNEQFF. DNA for the CDR3: TGTGCCTGGAGTTTCAGACACAATGAGCAGTTCTTC.

In its sample, this clonotype was seen a few times. V usage is TRBV5-1 and J usage is TRBJ2-7; D tentatively reads TRBD1 or TRBD2 (7 bases each). The CDR3 contains 16 residues. Germline values: CDR1 SGHRS, CDR2 YFSETQ. V shed 0 bases and J shed 2 bases, with 15 bases lying between them. The CDR3 is CASSLVRGGSTYEQYF. DNA of the CDR3: TGCGCCAGCAGCTTGGTCAGGGGGGGCAGCACCTACGAGCAGTACTTC.

The chain uses TRBV5-1 and TRBJ2-3; 11 bases fit TRBD2. Germline lookup yields CDR1 SGHRS and CDR2 YFSETQ. CDR3 length: 16 amino acids. Trimming cost V 0 bases and J 3 bases; bases outside gene matches: 3. The CDR3 DNA is TGCGCCAGCAGCTTGGAAGCTAGCGGGAGGACAGATACGCAGTATTTT. Its protein is CASSLEASGRTDTQYF.

The rearrangement uses TRBV24-1 and TRBJ2-3; D uncertain. V dropped 4 bases and J dropped 2 bases, with 12 bases sitting between them. CDR3 size: 15 residues. Germline CDR1 and CDR2: KGHDR and SFDVKD. CDR3 residues: CATSESAWDTDTQYF. For the CDR3, the DNA is TGTGCCACCAGTGAGTCTGCCTGGGACACAGATACGCAGTATTTT.

The J gene is TRBJ2-7, the V gene TRBV6-1; perhaps TRBD2 as D (5 bases). Germline V gene lookup returns CDR1 MNHNS and CDR2 SASEGT. Trimming took 6 bases from V and 6 from J, leaving 15 bases between them. CDR3 length: 13 amino acids. CDR3 nucleotide sequence: TGTGCCAGCAGCAAAGGACTCAAGGGCGAGCAGTACTTC. This translates into CASSKGLKGEQYF.

This clonotype showed up just a few times. The J gene is TRBJ2-3, the V gene TRBV19, with 13 bases that match TRBD2. The CDR3 consists of 15 residues. Unmatched junction bases numbered 4, after V lost 5 bases and J lost 5 bases. CDR1 is LNHDA and CDR2 is SQIVND in the germline V gene (reference sequence). The CDR3 here is CASSSTSGGIDTQYF. CDR3 nucleotides: TGTGCCAGTAGTTCGACTAGCGGGGGGATAGATACGCAGTATTTT.

The rearrangement links TRBV5-1 to TRBJ2-7; D call uncertain. Germline CDR1 is SGHRS and CDR2 is YFSETQ. V shed 4 bases and J shed 2 bases, with 13 bases lying between them. This CDR3 has 14 residues. CDR3 sequence (DNA): TGCGCCAGCAGCCCCATCGGTCCTACCTACGAGCAGTACTTC. It encodes CASSPIGPTYEQYF.

This clonotype was counted between two and nine times. The chain carries TRBV24-1 and TRBJ2-2; D might be TRBD1 or TRBD2, each matching 5 bases. CDR1 is KGHDR and CDR2 is SFDVKD in the germline V gene. V gave up 1 base and J gave up 0 bases, with 8 bases separating them. This CDR3 has 16 amino acids. The CDR3, as DNA: TGTGCCACCAGTGATTTCGGGGCCGCGAACACCGGGGAGCTGTTTTTT. Protein product: CATSDFGAANTGELFF.

The V and J genes are TRBV20-1 and TRBJ2-1, with TRBD2 matching over 14 bases. This CDR3 spans 15 amino acids. V was pared by 5 bases and J by 8 bases, with 8 bases of the junction left unmatched. Germline CDR1 DFQATT, CDR2 SNEGSKA (reference sequence). CDR3 in DNA: TGCAGTGCTGGGGGACTAGCGGGAGATCGCGATGAGCAGTTCTTC. As protein: CSAGGLAGDRDEQFF.

The DNA for the CDR3 is TGCGCCAGCAGCCAAGAATTTAGTGGCAGCCTCAATCAGCCCCAGCATTTT. Translating gives CASSQEFSGSLNQPQHF. J is TRBJ1-5 and V is TRBV4-3, with D hard to call. Deletions cut 0 bases from V and 3 bases from J, with 15 bases between. This CDR3 has 17 amino acids. Germline CDR1 is LGHNA and CDR2 is YSLEER.

This clonotype has more than one count but fewer than ten. V and J are TRBV15 and TRBJ1-5; D is possibly TRBD1 (6 bases). From germline, CDR1 is LNHNV and CDR2 YYDKDF (reference sequence). This CDR3 comprises 20 residues. Trimming left V 0 bases short and J 1 base short, with 22 bases between. The CDR3 sequence: CATSRDRGDRIVVSNQPQHF. CDR3 coding DNA: TGTGCCACCAGCAGAGATCGTGGAGACAGGATAGTAGTCAGCAATCAGCCCCAGCATTTT.

The chain links TRBV4-1 to TRBJ2-7; 9 nucleotides line up with TRBD1. V lost 5 bases to trimming and J lost 1 base; unmatched junction nucleotides: 9. CDR1 and CDR2 (germline): MGHRA, YSYEKL. This CDR3 spans 16 amino acids. CDR3 loop: CASSTGGLAVSYEQYF. The CDR3, as DNA: TGCGCCAGCAGCACAGGGGGCCTAGCGGTTTCCTACGAGCAGTACTTC.

The chain joins TRBV12-3 or TRBV12-4 to TRBJ1-6, with a possible D match to TRBD1 (5 bases). There are 15 residues in the CDR3. The ends were cut back, 5 bases at V and 0 bases at J, with 8 bases in the middle. The CDR3 sequence: CASSLDNSYNSPLHF. The DNA of the CDR3 is TGTGCCAGCAGTCTGGACAACTCCTATAATTCACCCCTCCACTTT.